This T cell receptor beta chain was found in a study of chemoradiotherapy in HPV16-positive cancers. The repertoire was sequenced with immunoSEQ multiplex PCR; TCRdb's copy has only in-frame clones and lacks some. The sample lists 53,000 or so clones; about 88% were seen once. On this clone: Its target is unknown.

CDR1 MGHDK and CDR2 SYGVNS come from the germline V gene. V was pared by 5 bases and J by 6 bases, with 6 bases between. The CDR3 is 11 residues long. Study-wide findings and caveats: The functional HPV-specific definition rests on just two HPV16-positive patients. For HPV16-positive patients, expanding HPV-responsive T cells associated with longer recurrence-free survival.

The source was blood, collected from a patient who underwent chemoradiotherapy. The receptor was derived from a human donor with HPV-associated anogenital cancer. The rearrangement joins TRBV25-1 to TRBJ2-3, with D hard to call. Written as DNA, the CDR3 is TGTGCCAGCAGTCCCCTGGATACGCAGTATTTT. This gives the protein CASSPLDTQYF. Supplemented by reference TRBV25-1 and TRBJ2-3, the full variable domain reads EADIYQTPRYLVIGTGKKITLECSQTMGHDKMYWYQQDPGMELHLIHYSYGVNSTEKGDLSSESTVSRIRTEHFPLTLESARPSHTSQYLCASSPLDTQYFGPGTRLTVL.